This T cell receptor beta chain was identified in a study of cytomegalovirus exposure and HLA in healthy donors. Study outcomes and limitations: Investigators reported 150 to 200 TCR beta chains as tied to cytomegalovirus.

Trimming pared 4 bases from V and 0 bases from J, leaving 8 bases between. The V gene's germline CDR1 is SNHLY and CDR2 FYNNEI. The CDR3 covers 14 residues. With respect to this clone: The target antigen is unknown.

The PCR made use of 60 Vbeta and 13 Jbeta primers. Profiled with immunoSEQ multiplex PCR; TCRdb holds only in-frame clones, not every one. The sample lists about 160,000 clones; 71% were seen once. V and J are TRBV2 and TRBJ2-3; D is ambiguous. The sample taken for sequencing was PBMCs. The sequence was collected from a woman in her 30s in good health and CMV-seronegative. The CDR3 DNA is TGTGCCAGCAGTGCGGTAATCAGCACAGATACGCAGTATTTT. Residues: CASSAVISTDTQYF.